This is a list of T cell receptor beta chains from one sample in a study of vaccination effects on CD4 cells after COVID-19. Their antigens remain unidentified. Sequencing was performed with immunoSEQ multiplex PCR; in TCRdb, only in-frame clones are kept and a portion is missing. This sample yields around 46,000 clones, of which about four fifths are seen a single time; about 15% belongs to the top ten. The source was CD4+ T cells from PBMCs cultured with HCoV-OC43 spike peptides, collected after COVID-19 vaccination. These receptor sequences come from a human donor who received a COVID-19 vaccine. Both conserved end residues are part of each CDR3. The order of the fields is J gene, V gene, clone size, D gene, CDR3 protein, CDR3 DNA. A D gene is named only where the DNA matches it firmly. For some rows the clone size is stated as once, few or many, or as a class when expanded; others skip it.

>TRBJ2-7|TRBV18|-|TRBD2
CASSPPGLAGNEQYF
TGTGCCAGCTCACCACCGGGACTAGCGGGCAACGAGCAGTACTTC
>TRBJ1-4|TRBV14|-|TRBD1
CASSRQGAGEKLFF
TGTGCCAGCAGCCGGCAGGGGGCAGGAGAAAAACTGTTTTTT
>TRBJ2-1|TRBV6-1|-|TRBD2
CASSVRGSGSADEQFF
TGTGCCAGCAGTGTACGGGGTAGCGGGAGTGCCGATGAGCAGTTCTTC
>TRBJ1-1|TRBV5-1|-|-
CASSLVDSFTEAFF
TGCGCCAGCAGCTTGGTAGACAGCTTCACTGAAGCTTTCTTT
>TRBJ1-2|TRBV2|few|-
CASRSAYGYTF
TGTGCCAGCCGCTCGGCGTATGGCTACACCTTC
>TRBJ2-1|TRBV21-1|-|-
CASSKRSLDRLATNEQFF
TGTGCCAGCAGCAAAAGGAGTCTGGACAGGTTGGCCACCAATGAGCAGTTCTTC
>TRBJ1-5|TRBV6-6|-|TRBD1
CASSYGTGEPQHF
TGTGCCAGCAGTTACGGGACAGGGGAGCCCCAGCATTTT
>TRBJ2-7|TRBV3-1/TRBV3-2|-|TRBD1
CASSHRTGGFSYEQYF
TGTGCCAGCAGCCATCGGACAGGGGGATTTTCCTACGAGCAGTACTTC
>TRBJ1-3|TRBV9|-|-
CASSVGTLSGNTIYF
TGTGCCAGCAGCGTAGGAACCCTCTCTGGAAACACCATATATTTT
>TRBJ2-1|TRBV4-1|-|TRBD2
CASSHIGLAGGRYNNEQFF
TGCGCCAGCAGCCATATCGGGCTAGCGGGGGGGCGTTACAACAATGAGCAGTTCTTC
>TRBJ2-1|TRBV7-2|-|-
CASSHRAAYNEQFF
TGTGCCAGCAGCCACCGCGCGGCTTACAATGAGCAGTTCTTC
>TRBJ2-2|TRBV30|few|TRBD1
CAWSVPGTVNTGELFF
TGTGCCTGGAGTGTCCCCGGGACAGTGAACACCGGGGAGCTGTTTTTT
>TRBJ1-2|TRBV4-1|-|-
CASSQGPGLNYGYTF
TGCGCCAGCAGCCAAGGTCCGGGATTGAACTATGGCTACACCTTC
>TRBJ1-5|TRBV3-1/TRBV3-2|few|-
CASSQDGGNQPQHF
TGTGCCAGCAGCCAAGACGGGGGAAACCAGCCCCAGCATTTT
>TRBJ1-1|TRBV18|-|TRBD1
CASSSFFGTENTEAFF
TGTGCCAGCTCATCCTTTTTCGGGACAGAGAACACTGAAGCTTTCTTT
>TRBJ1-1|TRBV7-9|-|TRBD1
CASSTGQGLNTEAFF
TGTGCCAGCAGCACCGGACAGGGGTTGAACACTGAAGCTTTCTTT
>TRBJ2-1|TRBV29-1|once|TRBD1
CSASGTGAYNEQFF
TGCAGCGCCTCCGGGACAGGGGCCTACAATGAGCAGTTCTTC
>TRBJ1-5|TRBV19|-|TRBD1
CASTPGQGYQPQHF
TGTGCCAGTACCCCGGGACAGGGGTATCAGCCCCAGCATTTT
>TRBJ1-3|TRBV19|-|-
CASRQDFSGNTIYF
TGTGCCAGTAGACAAGACTTCTCTGGAAACACCATATATTTT
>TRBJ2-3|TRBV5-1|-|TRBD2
CASSFSGGVSTDTQYF
TGCGCCAGCAGCTTTAGCGGGGGGGTAAGCACAGATACGCAGTATTTT
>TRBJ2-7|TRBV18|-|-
CASSPAGKNYEQYF
TGTGCCAGCTCACCTGCAGGAAAGAACTACGAGCAGTACTTC
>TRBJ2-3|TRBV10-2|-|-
CASSVGLVGDTQYF
TGCGCCAGCAGTGTAGGGCTAGTCGGAGATACGCAGTATTTT
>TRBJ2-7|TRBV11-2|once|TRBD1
CASSFPYRGLTYEQYF
TGTGCCAGCAGCTTCCCCTACAGGGGGCTAACCTACGAGCAGTACTTC